Presented here are 29 T cell receptor beta chains from one specimen sequenced in a study of tumor-infiltrating lymphocytes in localized non-small cell lung cancer. TCRdb's table, derived via immunoSEQ multiplex PCR, lists solely in-frame clones and lacks some. Of about 21,000 clones detected, 80% appear once; the ten largest clones hold 3% to 4%. The material sequenced was lung tumor tissue. These receptors all stem from a human donor with non-small cell lung cancer.

The CDR3 nucleotides read TGTGCCATATCAGCCGGGGAGCTGTTTTTT. This codes for CAISAGELFF. V usage is TRBV7-9 and J usage is TRBJ2-2; D unresolved. The CDR3 is 10 residues long. Germline loops: CDR1 SEHNR, CDR2 FQNEAQ (reference sequence). With 10 bases removed from V and 6 bases from J, the gap between germline ends came to 6 bases.

The chain recombines TRBV28 with TRBJ1-4, with 9 nucleotides matching TRBD1. Unmatched junction bases numbered 11, after V lost 8 bases and J lost 7 bases. The length of the CDR3 is 15 residues. CDR1 and CDR2 (germline): MDHEN, SYDVKM. CDR3 in amino acids: CASAISGTGTEKLFF. The CDR3 coding sequence is TGTGCCAGCGCAATCTCCGGGACAGGGACTGAAAAACTGTTTTTT. The whole variable domain, remainder taken from reference TRBV28 and TRBJ1-4, is DVKVTQSSRYLVKRTGEKVFLECVQDMDHENMFWYRQDPGLGLRLIYFSYDVKMKEKGDIPEGYSVSREKKERFSLILESASTNQTSMYLCASAISGTGTEKLFFGSGTQLSVL.

This CDR3 is CASEGYGYTF. DNA of the CDR3: TGTGCCAGCGAGGGCTATGGCTACACCTTC. The chain joins TRBV28 to TRBJ1-2, with unresolved D. Germline V CDR1 and CDR2: MDHEN, SYDVKM. The length of the CDR3 is 10 residues. V shed 8 bases and J shed 4 bases, with 5 bases lying between them.

This clone was counted between two and nine times. The rearrangement uses TRBV29-1 and TRBJ2-3, with D tentatively TRBD2 (6 bases). The CDR3 sequence is 12 residues long. Germline V lookup: CDR1 SQVTM, CDR2 ANQGSEA. The CDR3 region is CSTSVSGDTQYF. In DNA, the CDR3 is TGCAGTACTTCAGTTAGCGGCGATACGCAGTATTTT.

The V gene is TRBV4-3, the J gene TRBJ2-4; 9 bases align to TRBD1. V was pared by 3 bases and J by 4 bases, with 7 bases of the junction left unmatched. From germline, CDR1 is LGHNA and CDR2 YSLEER. The CDR3 is made up of 16 amino acids. CDR3 DNA sequence: TGCGCCAGCAGCCATGGACAGGGGACCCTTAAAAACATTCAGTACTTC. Translated: CASSHGQGTLKNIQYF.

This clone was counted a single time. This rearrangement joins TRBV2 to TRBJ2-7; weak D call: TRBD2 (5 bases). V dropped 6 bases and J dropped 4 bases, with 22 bases sitting between them. Germline values: CDR1 SNHLY, CDR2 FYNNEI. This CDR3 is built from 16 residues. The DNA of the CDR3 is TGTGCCAGCAGGAAGGAGCGGTTAATGCGTACGTACGAGCAGTACTTC. This translates into CASRKERLMRTYEQYF.

This clone was counted a few times. The chain employs TRBV19 and TRBJ1-5, with D maybe TRBD1 (5 bases). The germline gives CDR1 LNHDA, CDR2 SQIVND (reference sequence). The V end was cut by 7 bases, the J end by 2 bases, with 12 bases between. This CDR3 comprises 14 residues. CDR3 loop: CASTLWGGNQPQHF. The CDR3, as DNA: TGTGCCAGTACCCTTTGGGGGGGCAATCAGCCCCAGCATTTT.

The chain couples TRBV5-6 to TRBJ1-4, with unresolved D. This CDR3 comprises 16 residues. With 2 bases removed from V and 5 bases from J, the gap between germline ends came to 16 bases. CDR1 and CDR2 from the germline V gene are SGHDT and YYEEEE. The DNA for the CDR3 is TGTGCCAGCAGCTTAAACGTGGCTGGGCAGAATGAAAAACTGTTTTTT. Its protein is CASSLNVAGQNEKLFF.

This clone was picked up one time. This chain uses TRBV4-2 with TRBJ2-2; TRBD2 matches at 9 bases. The CDR3 has 17 amino acids. The V gene's germline CDR1 is LGHNA and CDR2 YNFKEQ. V gave up 3 bases and J gave up 5 bases; unmatched junction bases: 10. CDR3 DNA sequence: TGTGCCAGCAGCCATTCGTTAGCGGGAGAGTGGACCGGGGAGCTGTTTTTT. Translated, it gives CASSHSLAGEWTGELFF.

The chain links TRBV5-4 to TRBJ2-7; D call uncertain. The CDR3 sequence is 13 residues long. Trimming pared 3 bases from V and 6 bases from J, leaving 13 bases between. From germline, CDR1 is SGHNT and CDR2 YYREEE (reference sequence). CDR3 nucleotides: TGTGCCAGCAGCTACCGATCCACCGGCGAGCAGTACTTC. This sequence encodes CASSYRSTGEQYF.

This chain's CDR3 is CASSRGPIGPGELFF. For the CDR3, the DNA is TGCGCCAGCAGCCGAGGACCAATCGGTCCCGGGGAGCTGTTTTTT. The V and J genes are TRBV5-1 and TRBJ2-2; D unresolved. This CDR3 has 15 residues. Trimming removed 4 bases from V and 6 bases from J, with 16 bases in between. Germline lookup yields CDR1 SGHRS and CDR2 YFSETQ.

The chain employs TRBV18 and TRBJ2-1, with a weak D call TRBD2 (6 bases). This CDR3 spans 16 amino acids. CDR1 is KGHSH, CDR2 LQKENI, per germline. With 1 base removed from V and 0 bases from J, the gap between germline ends came to 10 bases. Written as DNA, the CDR3 is TGTGCCAGCTCACCACTAGGAGGGAGCTCCTACAATGAGCAGTTCTTC. It specifies CASSPLGGSSYNEQFF.

The genes are TRBV29-1 and TRBJ1-5, with D possibly TRBD1 on 5 matching bases. The CDR3 is 13 amino acids. Between the trimmed V and J ends, which lost 5 bases and 5 bases, there was a span of 13 bases. Germline assignment: CDR1 SQVTM and CDR2 ANQGSEA. The CDR3 here is CSVLQGRDQPQHF. The CDR3 DNA reads TGCAGCGTTCTTCAGGGTCGGGATCAGCCCCAGCATTTT.

The chain carries TRBV7-9 and TRBJ1-4; D not certain. Looked up from germline, CDR1 is SEHNR and CDR2 is FQNEAQ (reference sequence). Trimming left V 4 bases short and J 13 bases short, with 13 bases between. The CDR3 runs 12 residues. CDR3 in amino acids: CASSYSGTSLFF. CDR3 bases: TGTGCCAGCAGCTACTCGGGTACTTCACTGTTTTTT.

The V and J genes are TRBV28 and TRBJ2-3; tentative D call: TRBD1 (6 bases). The CDR3 extends over 14 amino acids. Germline loops: CDR1 MDHEN, CDR2 SYDVKM. V lost 5 bases and J lost 1, with 10 bases in between. The CDR3: CASSRPGGTDTQYF. In nucleotides, the CDR3 is TGTGCCAGCAGTCGTCCAGGGGGCACAGATACGCAGTATTTT. Filled out from reference TRBV28 and TRBJ2-3, the complete variable domain reads DVKVTQSSRYLVKRTGEKVFLECVQDMDHENMFWYRQDPGLGLRLIYFSYDVKMKEKGDIPEGYSVSREKKERFSLILESASTNQTSMYLCASSRPGGTDTQYFGPGTRLTVL.

The gene calls are TRBV19 and TRBJ2-7; TRBD1 aligns across 9 bases. The CDR3 contains 13 residues. V lost 4 bases and J lost 3; bases outside the gene matches: 1. CDR1 is LNHDA, CDR2 SQIVND, per germline (reference sequence). The CDR3 here is CASSTGQGYEQYF. CDR3 DNA: TGTGCCAGTAGTACGGGACAGGGCTACGAGCAGTACTTC.

V is TRBV9 and J is TRBJ2-6, with D possibly matching TRBD1 (5 bases). Germline loops: CDR1 SGDLS, CDR2 YYNGEE. The V and J ends lost 4 bases and 0 bases respectively, with 11 bases between them. The CDR3 is 16 amino acids. The CDR3 sequence is CASSRRQNSGANVLTF. The CDR3 DNA sequence: TGTGCCAGCAGCAGACGACAGAACTCTGGGGCCAACGTCCTGACTTTC.

V is TRBV6-6 and J is TRBJ2-7; 10 positions agree with TRBD1. Looked up from germline, CDR1 is MNHNY and CDR2 is SVGAGI (reference sequence). The CDR3 is 15 residues long. V dropped 6 bases and J dropped 4; count of bases not matched to a gene: 9. The CDR3 reads CASRGTGAGAYEQYF. The CDR3, as DNA: TGTGCCAGCAGGGGGACAGGGGCAGGGGCTTACGAGCAGTACTTC.

This chain uses TRBV19 with TRBJ2-3; D is possibly TRBD2 (6 bases). The V end lost 4 bases, the J end lost 6 bases, and 11 bases lay between the germline ends. This CDR3 has 13 amino acids. Germline lookup yields CDR1 LNHDA and CDR2 SQIVND (reference sequence). CDR3 region: CASSTLARDTQYF. CDR3 coding DNA: TGTGCCAGTAGTACGCTAGCGCGGGATACGCAGTATTTT.

This chain uses TRBV11-2 with TRBJ2-1, with D perhaps TRBD2 (6 bases). The V and J ends lost 1 base and 10 bases respectively, with 11 bases between them. Germline V CDR1 and CDR2: SGHAT, FQNNGV. The CDR3 has 13 amino acids. CDR3 loop: CASSLGGGREQFF. In DNA form, the CDR3 reads TGTGCCAGCAGCTTAGGTGGTGGGAGGGAGCAGTTCTTC.

CDR3 sequence: CASREGDTRDTQYF. CDR3 DNA: TGTGCCAGCAGGGAAGGGGACACTCGAGATACGCAGTATTTT. The genes are TRBV6-6 and TRBJ2-3; the D gene is possibly TRBD1 (6 bases). The CDR3 loop spans 14 amino acids. CDR1 is MNHNY and CDR2 is SVGAGI in the germline V gene (reference sequence). Trimming stripped 6 bases from V and 5 bases from J, with 15 bases between.

CDR3 amino acids: CASSSSSGRGTGELFF. CDR3 DNA: TGTGCCAGCAGCTCCTCTAGCGGGAGAGGTACCGGGGAGCTGTTTTTT. V and J are TRBV7-2 and TRBJ2-2, with 10 bases lining up with TRBD2. The CDR3 has 16 residues. CDR1 and CDR2 (germline): SGHTA, FQGNSA. Trimming at V came to 4 bases and at J to 5 bases, leaving 7 bases not matched to a gene.

The chain links TRBV28 to TRBJ2-7, with D possibly matching TRBD1 (5 bases). V lost 6 bases, J lost 0 bases, and 9 bases lay in between. The length of the CDR3 is 13 residues. The germline CDR1 and CDR2 sequences are MDHEN and SYDVKM. The CDR3 coding sequence is TGTGCCAGCAGAATAGACAGCTCCTACGAGCAGTACTTC. Protein sequence: CASRIDSSYEQYF.

The chain carries TRBV4-3 and TRBJ2-2, with unresolved D. V lost 0 bases to trimming and J lost 7 bases, with 9 bases between them. CDR1 LGHNA and CDR2 YSLEER come from the germline V gene. CDR3 size: 14 residues. The chain's CDR3 is CASSQEAVLGELFF. The CDR3, as DNA: TGCGCCAGCAGCCAAGAAGCCGTCCTCGGGGAGCTGTTTTTT.

The rearrangement joins TRBV7-9 to TRBJ1-1; 8 nucleotides match TRBD1. V was clipped by 11 bases and J by 4 bases; unmatched bases: 12. From germline, CDR1 is SEHNR and CDR2 FQNEAQ (reference sequence). The CDR3 length is 14 residues. CDR3 in amino acids: CAGFPQGAATEAFF. The CDR3 region has the DNA TGTGCCGGATTCCCCCAGGGGGCGGCCACTGAAGCTTTCTTT.

The J gene is TRBJ2-1, the V gene TRBV7-9; 8 bases map to TRBD1. V was pared by 5 bases and J by 13 bases, with 19 bases of the junction left unmatched. CDR3 length: 16 amino acids. Germline CDR1 is SEHNR and CDR2 is FQNEAQ (reference sequence). This chain's CDR3 is CASSPPRQGPREEQFF. CDR3 coding DNA: TGTGCCAGCAGCCCACCCCGACAGGGGCCGAGAGAGGAACAGTTCTTC.

This chain links TRBV30 with TRBJ2-5; weak D call: TRBD2 (5 bases). The CDR3 length is 12 residues. Germline V CDR1 and CDR2: GTSNPN, SVGIG (reference sequence). Trimming removed 2 bases at V and 3 bases at J, with 7 bases between. The CDR3 reads CAWSFGKETQYF. The CDR3 DNA reads as TGTGCCTGGAGTTTCGGGAAAGAGACCCAGTACTTC.

The gene calls are TRBV27 and TRBJ2-3; 10 nucleotides match TRBD2. V was pared by 6 bases and J by 4 bases, with 10 bases of the junction left unmatched. Germline V CDR1 and CDR2: MNHEY, SMNVEV (reference sequence). The CDR3 consists of 16 residues. DNA of the CDR3: TGTGCCAGCAGACGGCCTAGCGGGAGTGATCCAGATACGCAGTATTTT. It is translated as CASRRPSGSDPDTQYF.

This chain links TRBV7-2 with TRBJ2-7, with 12 bases that match TRBD2. Germline-derived CDR1 and CDR2 are SGHTA and FQGNSA. After removal of 5 bases from V and 3 bases from J, the junction contained 8 bases not matched to a gene. The CDR3 contains 16 residues. CDR3 DNA sequence: TGTGCCAGCAGCACCCGAAGACTAGCGGGAGTCTACGAGCAGTACTTC. This encodes CASSTRRLAGVYEQYF.